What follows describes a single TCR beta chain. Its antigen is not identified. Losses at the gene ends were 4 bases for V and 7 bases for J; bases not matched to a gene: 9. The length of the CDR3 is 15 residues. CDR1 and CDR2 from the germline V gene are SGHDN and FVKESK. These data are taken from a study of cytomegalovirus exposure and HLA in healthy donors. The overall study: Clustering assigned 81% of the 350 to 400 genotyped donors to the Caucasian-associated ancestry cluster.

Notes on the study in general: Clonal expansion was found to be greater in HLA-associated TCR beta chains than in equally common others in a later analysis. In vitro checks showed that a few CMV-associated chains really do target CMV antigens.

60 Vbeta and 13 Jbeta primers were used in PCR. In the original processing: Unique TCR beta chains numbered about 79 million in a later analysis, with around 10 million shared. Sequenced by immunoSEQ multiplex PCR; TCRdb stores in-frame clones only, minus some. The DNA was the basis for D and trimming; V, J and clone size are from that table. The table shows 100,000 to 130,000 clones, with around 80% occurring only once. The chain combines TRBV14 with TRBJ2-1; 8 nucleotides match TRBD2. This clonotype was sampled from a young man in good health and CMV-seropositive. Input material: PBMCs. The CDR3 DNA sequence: TGTGCCAGCAGCCTTCGGGGGGGGGCGCTGAATGAGCAGTTCTTC. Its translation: CASSLRGGALNEQFF.